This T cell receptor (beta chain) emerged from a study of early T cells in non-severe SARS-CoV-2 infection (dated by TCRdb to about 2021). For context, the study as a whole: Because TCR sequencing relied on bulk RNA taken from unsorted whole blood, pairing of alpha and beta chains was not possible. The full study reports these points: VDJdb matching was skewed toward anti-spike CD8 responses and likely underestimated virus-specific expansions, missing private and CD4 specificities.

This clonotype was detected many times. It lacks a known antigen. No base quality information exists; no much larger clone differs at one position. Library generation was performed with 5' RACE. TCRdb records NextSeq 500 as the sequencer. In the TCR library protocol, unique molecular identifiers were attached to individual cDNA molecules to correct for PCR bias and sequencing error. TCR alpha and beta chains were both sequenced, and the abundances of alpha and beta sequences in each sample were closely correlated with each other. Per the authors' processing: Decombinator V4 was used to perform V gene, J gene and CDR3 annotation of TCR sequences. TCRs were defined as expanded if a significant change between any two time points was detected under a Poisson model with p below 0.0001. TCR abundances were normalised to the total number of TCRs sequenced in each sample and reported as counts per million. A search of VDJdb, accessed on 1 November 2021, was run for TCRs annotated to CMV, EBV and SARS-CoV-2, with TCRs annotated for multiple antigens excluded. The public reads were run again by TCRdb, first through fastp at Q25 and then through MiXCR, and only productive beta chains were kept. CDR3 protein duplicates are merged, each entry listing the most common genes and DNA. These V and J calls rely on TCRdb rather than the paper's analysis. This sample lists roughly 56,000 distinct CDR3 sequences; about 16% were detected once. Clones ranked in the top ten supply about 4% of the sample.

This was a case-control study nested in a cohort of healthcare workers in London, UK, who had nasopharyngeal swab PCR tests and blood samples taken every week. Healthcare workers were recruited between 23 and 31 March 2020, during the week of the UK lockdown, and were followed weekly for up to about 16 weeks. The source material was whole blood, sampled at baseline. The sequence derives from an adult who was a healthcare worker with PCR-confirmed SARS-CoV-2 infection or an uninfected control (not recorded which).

The CDR3 protein sequence reads: CASRYRAGGSGANVLTF. The nucleotide sequence reads TGTGCCAGCAGGTATAGAGCGGGGGGCTCTGGGGCCAACGTCCTGACTTTC. The sequence is built from TRBV13 and TRBJ2-6, with 9 bases matching TRBD2. CDR3 length: 17 amino acids, cysteine to phenylalanine. Left in the record is the CDR3 DNA by itself, 51 bases read in frame from the first base. For CDR1 and CDR2, the germline V gene (reference sequence) lists PRHDT and FYEKMQ. Here V drops 6 bases and J drops 0 bases, and the junction holds 6 bases not matched to any gene. When the CDR3 is completed using the reference TRBV13 and TRBJ2-6 genes on either side, the full variable domain is AAGVIQSPRHLIKEKRETATLKCYPIPRHDTVYWYQQGPGQDPQFLISFYEKMQSDKGSIPDRFSAQQFSDYHSELNMSSLELGDSALYFCASRYRAGGSGANVLTFGAGSRLTVL.